This T cell receptor beta chain comes out of a study of blood T cell repertoires in COVID-19. As for the study in general: The samples span acute and convalescent COVID-19 from the United States, Italy and Spain. Nucleic acid was either cDNA or gDNA, and it came from T cells, B-cell-depleted T cells, or PBMCs.

In the original processing: Researchers report that nucleated cell counts were estimated from reference gene primer amplification. Some clones are missing from TCRdb's copy, which holds only in-frame ones; the method was immunoSEQ multiplex PCR. V, J and clone size are those of that table, while D and trimming were read from the DNA. The data show about 240,000 clones, around four fifths seen once. There are a few counts of this clone. The CDR3 extends over 18 amino acids. Looked up from germline, CDR1 is SGHDT and CDR2 is YYEEEE. V gave up 1 base and J gave up 3 bases, with 19 bases separating them. The sequence came from a man aged 30 to 45 who had recovered from COVID-19. Material for sequencing was peripheral blood. The chain recombines TRBV5-6 with TRBJ1-4; D remains ambiguous. CDR3 protein: CASSLYAGSGAPNEKLFF. The CDR3 bases are TGTGCCAGCAGCTTGTACGCGGGATCAGGTGCGCCTAATGAAAAACTGTTTTTT.